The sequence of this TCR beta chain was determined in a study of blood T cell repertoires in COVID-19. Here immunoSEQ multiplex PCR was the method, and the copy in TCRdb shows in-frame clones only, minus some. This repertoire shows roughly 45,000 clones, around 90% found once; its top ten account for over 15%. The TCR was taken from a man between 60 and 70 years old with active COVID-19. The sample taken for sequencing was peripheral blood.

The CDR3 reads CASSPRQGADNSPLHF. The DNA for the CDR3 is TGTGCCAGTAGCCCTAGACAGGGGGCAGATAATTCACCCCTCCACTTT. This chain connects TRBV19 to TRBJ1-6; 10 bases agree with TRBD1. The CDR3 spans 16 residues. Germline V gene data show CDR1 as LNHDA and CDR2 as SQIVND (reference sequence). V gave up 6 bases and J gave up 5 bases; unmatched junction bases: 7.